The present TCR beta chain was sequenced within a study of beta chain features in type 1 diabetes. On the study more broadly: Examination covered roughly 100,000,000 sorted cells spanning all samples.

This clone occurred a few times. It was via CD45RO/CCR7/CD25/CD127/CD95/CD27 that CD4+ naive, central memory, regulatory and stem cell-like memory cells were sorted. Sequenced material consisted of expressed TCRB transcripts (all of the isolated RNA was reverse transcribed). Clones were sequenced by immunoSEQ multiplex PCR, and TCRdb holds only the in-frame ones, with some missing. The sample carries around 250,000 clones, around 65% recorded once. The TCR originated in a man aged 30-40 years in good health. Sequencing used naive CD4+ T cells from blood.

Here the CDR3 DNA reads TGTGCCAGTAGGAGGGACTCCTACAATGAGCAGTTCTTC. Translation gives CASRRDSYNEQFF. The rearrangement links TRBV19 to TRBJ2-1, with D possibly TRBD2 on 5 matching bases. This CDR3 comprises 13 residues. V dropped 6 bases and J dropped 0 bases, with 6 bases sitting between them. Germline CDR1 and CDR2: LNHDA and SQIVND (reference sequence).